These T cell receptor beta chains were read from a single sample in a study of shared clonotypes between healthy human individuals. The protocol was immunoSEQ multiplex PCR, while the TCRdb copy is restricted to in-frame clones and leaves out a portion. The repertoire holds roughly 680,000 clones, with 55% to 75% as singletons. Sequenced: memory CD4+ T cells sorted from blood. These receptors were collected from a woman in her twenties or thirties in good health. Each CDR3 is given with its conserved first and last residue. A D gene is named only where the DNA matches it firmly. A clone size is listed for some rows: how often the clone was seen (once, few, many), or a class if it is expanded.

d_call,j_call,cdr3_length,clone_size,v_call,cdr3_nt,cdr3_aa
TRBD2,TRBJ2-1,15,.,TRBV7-2,TGTGCCAGCAGCAGCGGGAGAAGCTCCTACAATGAGCAGTTCTTC,CASSSGRSSYNEQFF
.,TRBJ1-1,15,.,TRBV25-1,TGTGCCAGCAGTGAATGGCCGGGGGGCTATACTGAAGCTTTCTTT,CASSEWPGGYTEAFF
.,TRBJ2-7,12,once,TRBV7-9,TGTGCCAGCAGCTCCAGTGGCTACGAGCAGTACTTC,CASSSSGYEQYF
.,TRBJ2-7,12,.,TRBV18,TGTGCCAGCTCACCAACAACCTACGAGCAGTACTTC,CASSPTTYEQYF
.,TRBJ2-7,15,.,TRBV18,TGTGCCAGCTCGCCAAGCCGGGAATTGGTACACGAGCAGTACTTC,CASSPSRELVHEQYF
TRBD2,TRBJ2-2,16,once,TRBV5-1,TGCGCCAGCAGCTTGGAACCCAGCGGGAGGGCCGGGGAGCTGTTTTTT,CASSLEPSGRAGELFF
.,TRBJ2-3,17,.,TRBV4-2,TGTGCCAGCAGCCAGCGGTCGGGCACATCTAGCACAGATACGCAGTATTTT,CASSQRSGTSSTDTQYF
.,TRBJ1-1,15,.,TRBV6-5,TGTGCCAGCAGACGCACGGGGGGCGGGAACACTGAAGCTTTCTTT,CASRRTGGGNTEAFF
.,TRBJ1-2,14,.,TRBV28,TGTGCCAGCAGTCCCGGGGGGGGTTTTCTTGGCTACACCTTC,CASSPGGGFLGYTF
.,TRBJ1-4,13,.,TRBV5-1,TGCGCCAGCAGCCCCACACCGGGAGAAAAACTGTTTTTT,CASSPTPGEKLFF
TRBD2,TRBJ2-1,15,.,TRBV2,TGTGCCAGCAGTCGACTAGCGGGAGGTTACAATGAGCAGTTCTTC,CASSRLAGGYNEQFF
.,TRBJ2-7,13,.,TRBV18,TGTGCCAGCTCACCCCCCCTAGGGAGAGTGCAGTACTTC,CASSPPLGRVQYF
TRBD1,TRBJ1-2,13,.,TRBV5-1,TGCGCCAGCAGCCCACAGGGGGCGGATGGCTACACCTTC,CASSPQGADGYTF